These T cell receptor beta chains were read from a single sample in a study of cytotoxic CD8 clonotypes in ibrutinib-treated CLL. Assay used: immunoSEQ multiplex PCR; TCRdb lists only in-frame clones, some missing. Among about 25,000 clones listed, just under 80% were seen once. The sequencing here drew on PBMCs, taken before ibrutinib treatment. The receptors shown here come from a human donor with chronic lymphocytic leukemia. Both conserved end residues are part of each CDR3. The D gene is left open where the match is weak. Some rows have no size entry. The others give once, few or many, or a class for an expanded clone.

J gene	V gene	clone size	D gene	CDR3 DNA	CDR3 protein
TRBJ1-3	TRBV11-2	NA	NA	TGTGCCAGCAGCTTAGAACACACCATATATTTT	CASSLEHTIYF
TRBJ1-5	TRBV18	NA	TRBD1	TGTGCCAGCTCACCCGGACAGGGGGCCGGGCCCCAGCATTTT	CASSPGQGAGPQHF
TRBJ1-3	TRBV9	NA	NA	TGTGCAACCAGGGCAGCTGGAAACACCATATATTTT	CATRAAGNTIYF
TRBJ1-5	TRBV19	few	NA	TGTGCCAGTAGTATTCTGTTGGGTTGGGAAAATCAGCCCCAGCATTTT	CASSILLGWENQPQHF
TRBJ1-2	TRBV5-1	NA	NA	TGCGCCAGCAAAGAAACAGGGCTCCTAGGATACACCTTC	CASKETGLLGYTF
TRBJ2-7	TRBV7-9	once	NA	TGTGCCAGCAGCTTGGGGCGACTGAACGAGCAGTACTTC	CASSLGRLNEQYF
TRBJ2-7	TRBV19	NA	TRBD2	TGTGCCAGTAGCTCGGGGAGGACTAGCGGAACCTACGAGCAGTACTTC	CASSSGRTSGTYEQYF
TRBJ2-3	TRBV27	NA	NA	TGTGCCAGCAGTTTCTTATGGGGGGATACGCAGTATTTT	CASSFLWGDTQYF
TRBJ2-1	TRBV18	NA	TRBD1	TGTGCCAGCTCACCAGGGACAGGGATTAATGAGCAGTTCTTC	CASSPGTGINEQFF
TRBJ2-2	TRBV25-1	NA	NA	TGTGCCAGCAGTGAGTGGGGTAGCACCGGGGAGCTGTTTTTT	CASSEWGSTGELFF
TRBJ2-7	TRBV5-1	few	NA	TGCGCCAGCAGCACTAACTACGAGCAGTACTTC	CASSTNYEQYF
TRBJ2-1	TRBV5-6	NA	TRBD1	TGTGCCAGCAGCTTGGAGACAGGGGGCTTGAATGAGCAGTTCTTC	CASSLETGGLNEQFF
TRBJ2-2	TRBV7-5	few	NA	TGTGTCAGAAAGGACAGGGACGGGGAGCTGTTTTTT	CVRKDRDGELFF
TRBJ2-7	TRBV4-3	few	NA	TGCGCCAGCAGCCGGGGAAGCTCCTACGAGCAGTACTTC	CASSRGSSYEQYF
TRBJ2-7	TRBV19	NA	NA	TGTGCCAGTAGTACCTCGCCGGGGCAGGGCTCCTACGAGCAGTACTTC	CASSTSPGQGSYEQYF
TRBJ2-3	TRBV23-1	NA	TRBD1	TGCGCCAGCAGTCAATCCGACAGGGTACGAGCGGACCCTAGCACAGATACGCAGTATTTT	CASSQSDRVRADPSTDTQYF
TRBJ2-5	TRBV19	NA	NA	TGTGCCAGTAGTGGCCGGCCAGTCCAAGAGACCCAGTACTTC	CASSGRPVQETQYF
TRBJ2-5	TRBV5-1	NA	TRBD1	TGCGCCAGCAGCGGACAGGGGTTAATGGAGACCCAGTACTTC	CASSGQGLMETQYF
TRBJ1-2	TRBV5-1	NA	NA	TGCGCCAGCAGCTTAGGACAGCTTAACTATGGCTACACCTTC	CASSLGQLNYGYTF
TRBJ2-2	TRBV7-3	NA	TRBD2	TGTGCCAGCAGCTTGCTCACAGCGGGAGGAACCGGGGAGCTGTTTTTT	CASSLLTAGGTGELFF
TRBJ2-2	TRBV7-2	NA	NA	TGTGCCAGCAGCTACGACGGCCGTGTAGGTGGGGAGCTGTTTTTT	CASSYDGRVGGELFF